The next 30 T cell receptor beta chains were all read from a single sample in a study of T-cell reconstitution after alpha-beta-depleted transplantation in children. Unique molecular identifiers were built into the TCRbeta library. Using its own MiXCR run on the PCR reads, TCRdb lists one record per CDR3 protein. The table includes hundreds of thousands of distinct CDR3 sequences, around a sixth detected once. The sequences come from PBMCs from the stem cell graft donor, collected from the stem cell graft. These TCRs come from a human donor who donated a stem cell graft to a child with acute myeloid leukemia.

The J gene is TRBJ2-1, the V gene TRBV21-1; TRBD2 is the table's D call, not checked against the DNA. TRBV21-1 is described as a pseudogene. The CDR3 is 13 amino acids. The CDR3 loop is CASSGGGRNEQFF. The DNA for the CDR3 is TGTGCCAGCAGCGGCGGCGGGCGGAATGAGCAGTTCTTC.

The sample holds many counts of this clonotype. The chain couples TRBV29-1 to TRBJ1-3, with D unclear. CDR1 is SQVTM, CDR2 ANQGSEA, per germline. This CDR3 has 13 amino acids. V lost 2 bases and J 3 bases, leaving 8 bases between the germline ends. CDR3 bases: TGCAGCGTTGAACCTGACCTTGGAAACACCATATATTTT. It is translated as CSVEPDLGNTIYF.

V gene TRBV20-1 combines with J gene TRBJ2-5; 8 bases align to TRBD2. After removal of 5 bases from V and 5 bases from J, the junction contained 16 bases not matched to a gene. Germline loops: CDR1 DFQATT, CDR2 SNEGSKA (reference sequence). The CDR3 loop spans 16 amino acids. CDR3 DNA: TGCAGTGCTCCCTCAAGCGGGGGCCCCCCGTTGGAGACCCAGTACTTC. It specifies CSAPSSGGPPLETQYF.

The rearrangement links TRBV6-5 to TRBJ1-2; 7 positions match TRBD1. CDR3 length: 16 residues. The germline V gene encodes CDR1 MNHEY and CDR2 SVGAGI. Trimming at V came to 4 bases and at J to 6 bases, leaving 14 bases not matched to a gene. CDR3 in amino acids: CASSSFSGTAFHGYTF. CDR3 bases: TGTGCCAGCAGTTCGTTCTCCGGGACAGCGTTCCATGGCTACACCTTC.

This clonotype was observed a single time. V gene TRBV28 combines with J gene TRBJ1-2, with no clear D. There are 12 residues in the CDR3. The germline CDR1 and CDR2 sequences are MDHEN and SYDVKM. The V end lost 4 bases, the J end lost 8 bases, and 11 bases lay between the germline ends. DNA for the CDR3: TGTGCCAGCAGTTCGGCAGGTGTCGGCTACACCTTC. Translated: CASSSAGVGYTF.

This clonotype has at least ten counts. The chain links TRBV20-1 to TRBJ2-4; D is unresolved. V gave up 0 bases and J gave up 4 bases, with 19 bases separating them. Germline V gene data show CDR1 as DFQATT and CDR2 as SNEGSKA (reference sequence). CDR3 length: 17 amino acids. The CDR3 is CSARDLGSRIVKNIQYF. The CDR3 nucleotides are TGCAGTGCTAGAGATCTGGGGTCTCGGATCGTAAAAAACATTCAGTACTTC.

This clonotype has a handful of counts. The chain uses TRBV27 and TRBJ2-7, with TRBD1 matching 9 bases. From germline, CDR1 is MNHEY and CDR2 SMNVEV (reference sequence). The CDR3 length is 17 residues. Trimming cost V 2 bases and J 2 bases; bases outside gene matches: 10. The CDR3 loop reads CASSLPEVGQGTYEQYV. The CDR3 DNA sequence: TGTGCCAGCAGTTTACCAGAGGTAGGACAGGGGACCTACGAGCAGTACGTC.

This clonotype was detected many times. The chain is built from TRBV29-1 and TRBJ2-7; TRBD1 might be the D (6 bases). Germline CDR1 reads SQVTM; CDR2 reads ANQGSEA. V was shortened by 7 bases and J by 2 bases, with 12 bases between the two germline ends. The CDR3 loop spans 12 amino acids. CDR3 sequence: CSAVQGPYEQYF. In nucleotides, the CDR3 is TGCAGCGCCGTACAGGGACCCTACGAGCAGTACTTC.

At least ten counts were recorded for this clonotype. The V gene is TRBV12-3 or TRBV12-4, the J gene TRBJ2-1; D is unresolved. V was clipped by 4 bases and J by 3 bases, with 7 bases between them. The CDR3 spans 13 residues. The CDR3 DNA reads TGTGCCAGCAGTTATGTCCTCTACAATGAGCAGTTCTTC. Its translation: CASSYVLYNEQFF.

This clonotype was seen ten or more times. The chain links TRBV20-1 to TRBJ2-3; 11 bases align to TRBD2. Germline-derived CDR1 and CDR2 are DFQATT and SNEGSKA (reference sequence). CDR3 length: 16 amino acids. Losses at the gene ends were 1 base for V and 9 bases for J; bases not matched to a gene: 12. The DNA of the CDR3 is TGCAGTGCTAGAGCGCGACTAGCGGGGAAGAAGGGAACGCAGTATTTT. Encoded protein: CSARARLAGKKGTQYF.

This clonotype was detected many times. The rearrangement uses TRBV20-1 and TRBJ2-4; 7 bases are a match to TRBD1. CDR1 is DFQATT, CDR2 SNEGSKA, per germline (reference sequence). CDR3 size: 14 residues. The J segment lost 7 bases and the V segment lost 5 bases, leaving 11 bases of the junction unmatched. The CDR3 reads CSAYLITGENIQYF. DNA for the CDR3: TGCAGTGCTTACCTTATTACAGGGGAGAACATTCAGTACTTC.

This clonotype showed up many times. This chain connects TRBV20-1 to TRBJ1-4; 9 bases map to TRBD1. Germline lookup yields CDR1 DFQATT and CDR2 SNEGSKA (reference sequence). This CDR3 is 14 amino acids long. Trimming took 8 bases from V and 6 from J; bases not matched to a gene: 10. CDR3 sequence reads: CSTKAGTGHEKLFF. The CDR3 DNA reads as TGCAGTACAAAAGCTGGGACAGGGCATGAAAAACTGTTTTTT.

There are a few counts of this clonotype. This rearrangement joins TRBV24-1 to TRBJ2-6; D is uncertain. CDR1 and CDR2 from the germline V gene are KGHDR and SFDVKD. This CDR3 spans 17 amino acids. The ends were cut back, 7 bases at V and 2 bases at J, with 17 bases in the middle. CDR3 in DNA: TGTGCCACCAGCCCTCAGGAGTTCGTCCCTGGGGCCAACGTCCTGACTTTC. Its translation is CATSPQEFVPGANVLTF.

The genes are TRBV6-4 and TRBJ1-1; TRBD1 matches at 11 bases. The CDR3 is 15 residues long. J gave up 4 bases and V 5 bases, and 6 bases lay outside the gene matches. Germline values: CDR1 MRHNA, CDR2 SNTAGT. The CDR3 spells CASSPRTGGFTEAFF. As DNA, the CDR3 is TGTGCCAGCAGTCCGAGGACAGGGGGCTTCACTGAAGCTTTCTTT.

Many counts were recorded for this clonotype. The chain is built from TRBV9 and TRBJ2-3; TRBD2 aligns across 11 bases. This CDR3 comprises 15 residues. J gave up 3 bases and V 2 bases, and 2 bases lay outside the gene matches. CDR1 is SGDLS, CDR2 YYNGEE, per germline. CDR3 in DNA: TGTGCCAGCAGCGTGGCTAGCGGGGGGACAGATACGCAGTATTTT. The encoded protein is CASSVASGGTDTQYF.

There are many counts of this clonotype. This rearrangement joins TRBV6-5 to TRBJ1-2; D remains ambiguous. Germline V gene data show CDR1 as MNHEY and CDR2 as SVGAGI. CDR3 length: 12 amino acids. V was cut by 1 base and J by 8 bases, with 8 bases left in between. The CDR3 DNA reads TGTGCCAGCAGTTACTACCCCGGAGGCTACACCTTC. Protein sequence: CASSYYPGGYTF.

This rearrangement joins TRBV6-6 to TRBJ2-7, with TRBD2 as a possible D gene (6 bases). The CDR3 loop spans 12 amino acids. The germline CDR1 and CDR2 sequences are MNHNY and SVGAGI (reference sequence). V gave up 5 bases and J gave up 7 bases, with 12 bases separating them. CDR3 region: CASSPSGEEQYF. CDR3 nucleotides: TGTGCCAGCAGTCCCTCGGGGGAAGAGCAGTACTTC.

This clonotype was detected many times. The chain links TRBV20-1 to TRBJ2-7; D is ambiguous. Germline V gene data show CDR1 as DFQATT and CDR2 as SNEGSKA (reference sequence). V gave up 3 bases and J gave up 6 bases, with 9 bases separating them. The CDR3 length is 11 residues. CDR3 residues: CSARPVTEQYF. CDR3 coding DNA: TGCAGTGCTAGGCCCGTGACCGAGCAGTACTTC.

This clonotype occurred a few times. The CDR3, as DNA: TGTGCCAGCAGCTCATTCCGGGGGGTCGACGGGGAGCTGTTTTTT. This encodes CASSSFRGVDGELFF. The chain combines TRBV11-3 with TRBJ2-2; 7 nucleotides agree with TRBD2. Trimming removed 4 bases from V and 7 bases from J; junction bases left unmatched: 9. CDR1 SGHNT and CDR2 YENEEA come from the germline V gene. The length of the CDR3 is 15 residues.

This clonotype came up a few times. The genes are TRBV12-3 or TRBV12-4 and TRBJ1-2, with D possibly matching TRBD1 (5 bases). V lost 4 bases and J 4 bases, leaving 10 bases between the germline ends. CDR3 length: 13 amino acids. The CDR3 DNA reads as TGTGCCAGCAGTTCCTCAGGGCCCTATGGCTACACCTTC. Translating gives CASSSSGPYGYTF.

The V gene is TRBV20-1, the J gene TRBJ1-1, with a weak D call TRBD1 (5 bases). Germline CDR1 is DFQATT and CDR2 is SNEGSKA (reference sequence). Trimming took off 4 bases at V and 0 bases at J, with 15 bases between the two ends. CDR3 length equals 15 residues. The CDR3 coding sequence is TGCAGTGCTATACGGAACAGGCTTCTGAACACTGAAGCTTTCTTT. Translated: CSAIRNRLLNTEAFF.

This clonotype was seen at least ten times. V usage is TRBV20-1 and J usage is TRBJ2-1; D uncertain. Trimming left V 1 base short and J 9 bases short, with 7 bases between. This CDR3 spans 11 amino acids. Germline V gives CDR1 DFQATT, CDR2 SNEGSKA (reference sequence). The CDR3 nucleotides read TGCAGTGCTAGAGTCGGTACTGAGCAGTTCTTC. Amino acids: CSARVGTEQFF.

The sample holds a few counts of this clonotype. The rearrangement joins TRBV7-9 to TRBJ2-5, with D unclear. CDR3 length: 16 amino acids. The germline V gene encodes CDR1 SEHNR and CDR2 FQNEAQ (reference sequence). V dropped 2 bases and J dropped 4 bases, with 17 bases sitting between them. In DNA, the CDR3 is TGTGCCAGCAGCTTACCTGTGACCGGTCGGACAGAGACCCAGTACTTC. It translates to CASSLPVTGRTETQYF.

The rearrangement links TRBV25-1 to TRBJ2-5; D is undetermined. Per germline, CDR1 MGHDK and CDR2 SYGVNS. The ends were cut back, 3 bases at V and 0 bases at J, with 11 bases in the middle. The CDR3 is 15 amino acids. The chain's CDR3 is CASSDGYADQETQYF. CDR3 coding DNA: TGTGCCAGCAGTGATGGGTACGCGGACCAAGAGACCCAGTACTTC.

This clonotype was found a few times. The chain recombines TRBV20-1 with TRBJ2-3; D gene ambiguous. Germline V gene sequence: CDR1 DFQATT, CDR2 SNEGSKA (reference sequence). The CDR3 sequence is 12 residues long. V dropped 2 bases and J dropped 4 bases, with 7 bases sitting between them. CDR3 amino acids: CSARRSSDTQYF. The CDR3 region has the DNA TGCAGTGCTAGAAGGAGCTCAGATACGCAGTATTTT.

This chain connects TRBV6-5 to TRBJ2-7, with 7 nucleotides matching TRBD1. The germline gives CDR1 MNHEY, CDR2 SVGAGI. The CDR3 covers 14 residues. The V segment lost 2 bases and the J segment 4 bases; nucleotides outside the gene matches: 5. The CDR3 region is CASSYETGLYEQYF. The CDR3 DNA reads TGTGCCAGCAGTTACGAGACAGGGTTGTACGAGCAGTACTTC.

The rearrangement links TRBV24-1 to TRBJ2-7; TRBD2 might be the D (6 bases). Looked up from germline, CDR1 is KGHDR and CDR2 is SFDVKD. The CDR3 sequence is 14 residues long. V was trimmed by 3 bases and J by 5 bases, leaving 13 bases between them. The chain's CDR3 is CATSDHRGINEQYF. As DNA, the CDR3 is TGTGCCACCAGTGATCATCGGGGGATAAACGAGCAGTACTTC.

The chain recombines TRBV7-9 with TRBJ1-2; 8 bases fit TRBD1. CDR1 SEHNR and CDR2 FQNEAQ come from the germline V gene (reference sequence). This CDR3 is built from 13 residues. V was pared by 3 bases and J by 8 bases, with 5 bases of the junction left unmatched. The CDR3, as DNA: TGTGCCAGCAGCTTGACAGGGGCGAGAGGCTACACCTTC. Translated: CASSLTGARGYTF.

This clonotype appeared many times. The junction departs from germline at one end; a sequencing error may be responsible. This sequence joins TRBV20-1 and TRBJ2-1, with a possible D match to TRBD2 (7 bases). The CDR3 spans 12 residues. From germline, CDR1 is DFQATT and CDR2 SNEGSKA (reference sequence). CDR3 sequence reads: CTAIGMGGGQFF. The CDR3 region has the DNA TGCACTGCTATTGGGATGGGAGGGGGGCAGTTCTTC.

With respect to this clonotype: A much more abundant neighbour one base away suggests this may be a read error. The gene calls are TRBV20-1 and TRBJ2-7; 8 nucleotides match TRBD1. The junction had 4 bases not matched to a gene; V was cut back by 5 bases and J by 1 base. Germline V CDR1 and CDR2: DFQATT, SNEGSKA (reference sequence). This CDR3 contains 13 residues. CDR3 protein: CSAWTGRSYEQYF. The CDR3, as DNA: TGCAGTGCTTGGACAGGGAGGTCCTACGAGCAGTACTTC.